This T cell receptor (beta chain) emerged from a study of identical twins. Study observations and caveats: The study found that models underestimated out-of-frame TCR alpha sharing in monozygotic twins.

One entry per CDR3 protein results from TCRdb running MiXCR on the 5' RACE reads. The sample lists under 800,000 distinct CDR3 sequences, about 20% occurring once. The CDR3 is 15 residues long. V lost 6 bases, J lost 3 bases, and 18 bases lay in between. This clonotype was counted at least ten times. The antigen is not known. This sample was shared with a second study, whose subject was T cells expressing NK-cell markers. Turning to that study: The TCR beta repertoires were obtained from sorted CD3+CD56+NKG2C+, CD3+CD56+NKG2C- and CD3+CD56-NKG2C+ T cells. Among a few donors, these clonotypes also ranked first in the CD3+CD56-NKG2C+ fraction.

The sequencing input was PBMCs. This TCR was sampled from a woman aged 18-35 years in good health. The chain employs TRBV12-3 or TRBV12-4 and TRBJ2-7, with D tentatively TRBD1 (6 bases). The DNA of the CDR3 is TGTGCCAGCAGCCCTAGTGCGTGGGGGCTCTACGAGCAGTACTTC. Amino acid sequence: CASSPSAWGLYEQYF.